The 20 T cell receptor beta chains in this list originate from one sample, sequenced in a study of CXCR3-negative and CXCR3-positive naive CD8 T cells. TRB cDNA was prepared as libraries by UMI-labeled 5' RACE. For each CDR3 protein, TCRdb gives one entry from its re-call of the 5' RACE reads, without DNA. The data show tens of thousands of distinct CDR3 sequences, and the top ten clones hold about 9.4%. The source material was memory CD8+ T cells from blood. Source of these receptors: a human donor in good health. Some clones in this sample may be carry-over from other donors' samples.

The chain is built from TRBV6-1 and TRBJ2-3; TCRdb outputs TRBD1, but without DNA this stays unchecked. The germline V gene encodes CDR1 MNHNS and CDR2 SASEGT. CDR3 length: 15 amino acids. The CDR3 loop reads CASSEIGGSTDTQYF.

V and J are TRBV20-1 and TRBJ2-3; TCRdb indicates TRBD1, and absent DNA this call remains unverified. This CDR3 is 16 amino acids long. The germline V gene encodes CDR1 DFQATT and CDR2 SNEGSKA (reference sequence). CDR3 amino acids: CSARDTLAGATDTQYF.

This chain links TRBV20-1 with TRBJ1-4; TCRdb indicates TRBD1, and absent DNA this call remains unverified. Germline CDR1 and CDR2: DFQATT and SNEGSKA (reference sequence). The CDR3 is 14 residues long. The CDR3 sequence is CSARIGGQDEKLFF.

The rearrangement uses TRBV12-3 or TRBV12-4 and TRBJ2-1; the D call of TRBD1 rests on TCRdb alone, since no DNA is present to check it. This CDR3 region has 12 residues. CDR3 in amino acids: CASSVQGNEQFF.

The J gene is TRBJ1-5, the V gene TRBV6-2 or TRBV6-3; without DNA, the TCRdb call of TRBD1 cannot be checked. Germline V gives CDR1 MNHEY, CDR2 SVGEGT. This CDR3 is built from 18 residues. CDR3 protein: CASSYPGQGGYSNQPQHF.

Measured by frequency, this clonotype is medium-sized. Here the CDR3 reads CASSVNRDYDYGYTF. V is TRBV9 and J is TRBJ1-2. Germline V lookup: CDR1 SGDLS, CDR2 YYNGEE. The CDR3 length is 15 residues.

The chain recombines TRBV7-9 with TRBJ1-1. The germline gives CDR1 SEHNR, CDR2 FQNEAQ (reference sequence). The CDR3 runs to 13 residues. The CDR3 sequence: CASGFGRNTEAFF.

The chain has TRBV7-7 and TRBJ2-1; the D gene TCRdb calls, TRBD2, cannot be checked with no DNA. CDR3 size: 13 residues. The germline gives CDR1 SSHAT, CDR2 FNYEAQ (reference sequence). This CDR3 is CASSSDSGSAPFF.

This chain joins TRBV7-9 and TRBJ2-6. This CDR3 is 16 amino acids long. Germline V gene data show CDR1 as SEHNR and CDR2 as FQNEAQ (reference sequence). CDR3 sequence: CASSPDSSSGANVLTF.

The rearrangement joins TRBV20-1 to TRBJ2-7. CDR3 length: 14 amino acids. Germline CDR1 and CDR2: DFQATT and SNEGSKA (reference sequence). The CDR3 is CSARDDWDFYEQYF.

The rearrangement links TRBV20-1 to TRBJ2-7; the TRBD2 assignment by TCRdb is unverifiable without DNA. The germline V gene has CDR1 DFQATT and CDR2 SNEGSKA (reference sequence). CDR3 length equals 15 residues. CDR3 loop: CSARDHSGGAYEQYF.

This chain uses TRBV29-1 with TRBJ2-2; TCRdb's D gene call, TRBD2, goes unchecked for lack of DNA. From germline, CDR1 is SQVTM and CDR2 ANQGSEA. The CDR3 is made up of 17 amino acids. CDR3 in amino acids: CSVEAPQREGGAGELFF.

The J gene is TRBJ2-1, the V gene TRBV4-3. Germline V gene sequence: CDR1 LGHNA, CDR2 YSLEER. CDR3 length: 17 residues. This chain's CDR3 is CASSQTKVESSYNEQFF.

Its frequency marks this clonotype as medium-sized (0.01 to 0.1%). The chain recombines TRBV20-1 with TRBJ1-6; TCRdb's assignment of TRBD1 cannot be checked, as there is no DNA. CDR3 size: 16 residues. Germline CDR1 reads DFQATT; CDR2 reads SNEGSKA (reference sequence). CDR3 residues: CSARDLRTGDNSPLHF.

The CDR3: CSVELGTEAFF. The rearrangement joins TRBV29-1 to TRBJ1-1. Germline V lookup: CDR1 SQVTM, CDR2 ANQGSEA. The CDR3 is 11 residues long.

The chain has TRBV7-9 and TRBJ1-5; TCRdb reports TRBD1, a call that lacks DNA to check it against. Per germline, CDR1 SEHNR and CDR2 FQNEAQ (reference sequence). The CDR3 consists of 15 residues. The CDR3 region is CASSLPGNGNQPQHF.

The chain joins TRBV7-3 to TRBJ2-1; TCRdb proposes TRBD1, but this gene call is untestable without DNA. Germline-derived CDR1 and CDR2 are SGHTA and FQGTGA. This CDR3 has 14 amino acids. The CDR3: CASSPEGAYNEQFF.

The chain combines TRBV7-9 with TRBJ2-7; TCRdb picks TRBD1, but there is no DNA to check that call. Germline V gene lookup returns CDR1 SEHNR and CDR2 FQNEAQ (reference sequence). The CDR3 consists of 13 residues. The CDR3 loop reads CASSPGQTYEQYF.

The chain's CDR3 is CASSLDWGNQPQHF. V gene TRBV11-2 combines with J gene TRBJ1-5; TCRdb gives TRBD1 as the D gene, but with no DNA this cannot be confirmed. Germline lookup yields CDR1 SGHAT and CDR2 FQNNGV. The CDR3 has 14 residues.

This rearrangement joins TRBV6-4 to TRBJ2-1; TCRdb's D call of TRBD2 is untestable without DNA. This CDR3 contains 15 residues. Germline CDR1 is MRHNA and CDR2 is SNTAGT. This CDR3 is CASSEGRGGEDEQFF.